One sample yielded the 19 T cell receptor beta chains listed below, sequenced in a study of shared clonotypes between healthy human individuals. Naivety among CD8 cells was defined by CD45RO negativity and positive CCR7 selection, thereby excluding terminally differentiated effector memory CD45RA+ cells. Repertoires were generated with immunoSEQ multiplex PCR, while TCRdb's copy carries only in-frame clones and drops some. The sample lists more than 2 million clones, just under 95% occurring once. The sequenced sample was naive CD8+ T cells sorted from blood. These receptors all stem from a man aged 18 to 30 in good health.

This sequence joins TRBV9 and TRBJ2-3; 12 bases are a match to TRBD2. The germline V gene has CDR1 SGDLS and CDR2 YYNGEE. With V trimmed by 4 bases and J by 6 bases, 12 bases remained unmatched. The CDR3 covers 17 residues. The CDR3: CASSFRLAGVLGDTQYF. For the CDR3, the DNA is TGTGCCAGCAGCTTCCGACTAGCGGGGGTCTTAGGGGATACGCAGTATTTT.

The V call is TRBV7-9, the J call TRBJ2-7, with TRBD1 matching over 8 bases. The CDR3 consists of 15 residues. Germline CDR1 reads SEHNR; CDR2 reads FQNEAQ (reference sequence). Unmatched junction bases numbered 8, after V lost 5 bases and J lost 2 bases. The CDR3 nucleotides read TGTGCCAGCAGCCCCCGACAGGGGCCCACCTACGAGCAGTACTTC. Translation: CASSPRQGPTYEQYF.

As for this clone: The sample has other DNA sequences that encode this CDR3 too. The chain joins TRBV9 to TRBJ1-2; a weak D match, TRBD1 (6 bases). The CDR3 is 14 residues long. Germline assignment: CDR1 SGDLS and CDR2 YYNGEE. Trimming cost V 3 bases and J 4 bases, with 13 bases left between them. Written as DNA, the CDR3 is TGTGCCAGCAGCGCCGGGGGCGCCGGCTATGGCTACACCTTC. This translates into CASSAGGAGYGYTF. Drawing the rest from reference TRBV9 and TRBJ1-2, the complete variable domain is DSGVTQTPKHLITATGQRVTLRCSPRSGDLSVYWYQQSLDQGLQFLIQYYNGEERAKGNILERFSAQQFPDLHSELNLSSLELGDSALYFCASSAGGAGYGYTFGSGTRLTVV.

The chain joins TRBV28 to TRBJ2-7, with D unresolved. In germline, CDR1 is MDHEN, CDR2 SYDVKM. The V end was cut by 1 base, the J end by 1 base, with 11 bases between. The CDR3 runs 15 residues. The CDR3 spells CASSLSIPFSYEQYF. CDR3 nucleotide sequence: TGTGCCAGCAGTTTATCCATACCGTTTTCCTACGAGCAGTACTTC.

The chain combines TRBV5-1 with TRBJ2-5; perhaps TRBD2 as D (5 bases). CDR1 is SGHRS and CDR2 is YFSETQ in the germline V gene. The length of the CDR3 is 12 residues. The germline V and J ends were trimmed by 7 bases and 2 bases, with 9 bases remaining between them. CDR3 in DNA: TGCGCCAGCTCCGGGATTCAAGAGACCCAGTACTTC. Protein sequence: CASSGIQETQYF.

The V and J genes are TRBV13 and TRBJ2-4, with D possibly called TRBD1 or TRBD2 (5 bases each). This CDR3 contains 19 residues. From germline, CDR1 is PRHDT and CDR2 FYEKMQ (reference sequence). The V end was cut by 1 base, the J end by 1 base, with 20 bases between. The CDR3 nucleotides are TGTGCCAGCAGCTTAGTCGGGGCCAAAGAAGGGTATGCCAAAAACATTCAGTACTTC. It is translated as CASSLVGAKEGYAKNIQYF.

The chain carries TRBV5-8 and TRBJ2-5; 9 bases map to TRBD2. The germline gives CDR1 SGHTS, CDR2 YDEGEE. With 4 bases clipped from V and 5 bases from J, the junction kept 6 bases outside the gene matches. The CDR3 totals 14 residues. CDR3 region: CASSHGTSLETQYF. As DNA, the CDR3 is TGTGCCAGCAGCCATGGGACTAGCTTGGAGACCCAGTACTTC.

The V gene is TRBV7-2, the J gene TRBJ1-2; D is uncertain. The V and J ends lost 0 bases and 0 bases respectively, with 5 bases between them. Germline V CDR1 and CDR2: SGHTA, FQGNSA. CDR3 length equals 14 residues. For the CDR3, the DNA is TGTGCCAGCAGCTTAGCTGGTTCTAACTATGGCTACACCTTC. Encoded protein: CASSLAGSNYGYTF.

The chain joins TRBV6-5 to TRBJ1-1; a possible D gene is TRBD1 (6 bases). The V end lost 9 bases, the J end lost 0 bases, and 17 bases lay between the germline ends. This CDR3 spans 15 amino acids. Looked up from germline, CDR1 is MNHEY and CDR2 is SVGAGI. Here the CDR3 DNA reads TGTGCCAGTTCCGGAGGGGGATACCTGAACACTGAAGCTTTCTTT. Translating gives CASSGGGYLNTEAFF.

This chain uses TRBV6-5 with TRBJ1-1, with TRBD1 matching over 8 bases. Unmatched junction bases numbered 2, after V lost 2 bases and J lost 3 bases. CDR1 and CDR2 (germline): MNHEY, SVGAGI. The CDR3 covers 14 residues. CDR3 sequence: CASSYRTGYTEAFF. Written as DNA, the CDR3 is TGTGCCAGCAGTTACAGGACAGGGTACACTGAAGCTTTCTTT.

V is TRBV7-2 and J is TRBJ2-7; D possibly uses TRBD1 or TRBD2 (5 bases each). Germline lookup yields CDR1 SGHTA and CDR2 FQGNSA. The ends were cut back, 4 bases at V and 3 bases at J, with 10 bases in the middle. The CDR3 is 13 amino acids. The CDR3 loop reads CASSSGPDYEQYF. The CDR3 DNA reads TGTGCCAGCAGCTCGGGACCCGACTACGAGCAGTACTTC.

This sequence joins TRBV28 and TRBJ2-7, with D possibly TRBD2 on 6 matching bases. CDR3 length: 15 residues. Germline V gives CDR1 MDHEN, CDR2 SYDVKM. V was trimmed by 2 bases and J by 3 bases, leaving 14 bases between them. The CDR3 region is CASSLSLGEDYEQYF. Here the CDR3 DNA reads TGTGCCAGCAGTTTAAGCCTGGGGGAGGACTACGAGCAGTACTTC.

J is TRBJ2-7 and V is TRBV4-3; tentative D call: TRBD2 (6 bases). Per the germline V gene, CDR1 is LGHNA and CDR2 is YSLEER. Trimming pared 1 base from V and 1 base from J, leaving 11 bases between. CDR3 size: 15 residues. DNA of the CDR3: TGCGCCAGCAGCCAAGTGGGCGGGACTTCCTACGAGCAGTACTTC. It is translated as CASSQVGGTSYEQYF.

The gene calls are TRBV6-5 and TRBJ2-7, with TRBD1 matching 7 bases. The CDR3 is 16 amino acids. Germline assignment: CDR1 MNHEY and CDR2 SVGAGI. J gave up 2 bases and V 0 bases, and 7 bases lay outside the gene matches. As DNA, the CDR3 is TGTGCCAGCAGTTACTCAGAGGGACAGTTAGCCTACGAGCAGTACTTC. It specifies CASSYSEGQLAYEQYF.

On this clone: Other nucleotide sequences from this sample produce the same CDR3. This rearrangement joins TRBV13 to TRBJ2-7, with TRBD2 identical over 11 bases. The CDR3 length is 14 residues. The germline V gene encodes CDR1 PRHDT and CDR2 FYEKMQ (reference sequence). V lost 5 bases to trimming and J lost 3 bases; unmatched junction nucleotides: 3. CDR3 region: CASSGGTSGYEQYF. CDR3 DNA sequence: TGTGCCAGCAGCGGCGGGACTAGCGGCTACGAGCAGTACTTC.

The chain carries TRBV9 and TRBJ2-1; D might be TRBD2 (5 bases). Between the trimmed V and J ends, which lost 4 bases and 7 bases, there was a span of 9 bases. CDR3 length: 12 amino acids. In germline, CDR1 is SGDLS, CDR2 YYNGEE. CDR3 sequence reads: CASSSSLNEQFF. DNA for the CDR3: TGTGCCAGCAGCTCTAGCTTGAATGAGCAGTTCTTC. The variable domain in full, with the rest retrieved from reference TRBV9 and TRBJ2-1, is DSGVTQTPKHLITATGQRVTLRCSPRSGDLSVYWYQQSLDQGLQFLIQYYNGEERAKGNILERFSAQQFPDLHSELNLSSLELGDSALYFCASSSSLNEQFFGPGTRLTVL.

V gene TRBV9 combines with J gene TRBJ2-5; TRBD2 agrees at 8 bases. The CDR3 has 15 residues. CDR1 and CDR2 (germline): SGDLS, YYNGEE. Trimming cost V 0 bases and J 5 bases; bases outside gene matches: 6. The chain's CDR3 is CASSVENGGAETQYF. CDR3 DNA: TGTGCCAGCAGCGTAGAGAACGGGGGGGCGGAGACCCAGTACTTC.

The rearrangement links TRBV7-8 to TRBJ2-3; D perhaps matches TRBD2 (5 bases). The CDR3 has 15 amino acids. Trimming removed 1 base at V and 2 bases at J, with 10 bases between. Germline loops: CDR1 SGHVS, CDR2 FQNEAQ. The CDR3 sequence is CASSLDLAATDTQYF. CDR3 coding DNA: TGTGCCAGCAGCTTAGATCTAGCAGCCACAGATACGCAGTATTTT.

This rearrangement joins TRBV19 to TRBJ2-2; D uncertain. This CDR3 is built from 12 residues. V was pared by 0 bases and J by 10 bases, with 6 bases between. Looked up from germline, CDR1 is LNHDA and CDR2 is SQIVND (reference sequence). The CDR3 region has the DNA TGTGCCAGTAGTATAGATAAGGCGGAGCTGTTTTTT. Its protein product is CASSIDKAELFF.